This entry lists 8 T cell receptor beta chains sequenced from one sample in a study of spatial heterogeneity in lung cancer. TCRdb re-analysed the 5' RACE reads in MiXCR, keeping a single row per CDR3 protein. The sample yields 30,000 to 40,000 distinct CDR3 sequences, 2.5% to 3.5% seen once. Time point reported: sample taken at primary tumor resection. Material: normal lung tissue next to the tumor, obtained at surgery. The receptors derive from a male donor with early-stage non-small cell lung cancer.

At least ten counts were recorded for this clonotype. The chain links TRBV29-1 to TRBJ1-2, with TRBD1 identical over 12 bases. The CDR3 is 16 amino acids. Germline-derived CDR1 and CDR2 are SQVTM and ANQGSEA. Trimming took 4 bases from V and 2 from J; bases not matched to a gene: 8. The CDR3 DNA reads as TGCAGCGTTGTAGGCGGGACAGGGGGCTTCAACTATGGCTACACCTTC. This translates into CSVVGGTGGFNYGYTF.

This clonotype occurred many times. In DNA, the CDR3 is TGTGCCAGCAGGCGAGGGAGCAATCAGCCCCAGCATTTT. This encodes CASRRGSNQPQHF. The V and J genes are TRBV2 and TRBJ1-5; D is unresolved. This CDR3 is 13 amino acids long. With 6 bases removed from V and 1 base from J, the gap between germline ends came to 7 bases. CDR1 SNHLY and CDR2 FYNNEI come from the germline V gene. The variable domain in full, with the rest retrieved from reference TRBV2 and TRBJ1-5, is EPEVTQTPSHQVTQMGQEVILRCVPISNHLYFYWYRQILGQKVEFLVSFYNNEISEKSEIFDDQFSVERPDGSNFTLKIRSTKLEDSAMYFCASRRGSNQPQHFGDGTRLSIL.

This clonotype has at least ten counts. The V call is TRBV3-1, the J call TRBJ1-1; the D is unclear. The germline V gene has CDR1 LGHDT and CDR2 YNNKEL (reference sequence). This CDR3 has 15 residues. V gave up 1 base and J gave up 1 base, with 10 bases separating them. DNA for the CDR3: TGTGCCAGCAGCCAAGGGCAGGCCGGGAACACTGAAGCTTTCTTT. This translates into CASSQGQAGNTEAFF.

This clonotype was found many times. This chain connects TRBV29-1 to TRBJ1-2; TRBD1 aligns across 8 bases. This CDR3 has 12 residues. The germline V gene encodes CDR1 SQVTM and CDR2 ANQGSEA. Losses at the gene ends were 7 bases for V and 6 bases for J; bases not matched to a gene: 7. This chain's CDR3 is CSGVTGADGYTF. CDR3 DNA sequence: TGCAGCGGGGTGACAGGGGCGGATGGCTACACCTTC.

Ten or more counts support this clonotype. This chain connects TRBV27 to TRBJ2-5, with D perhaps TRBD1 (6 bases). The CDR3 loop spans 16 amino acids. V was clipped by 6 bases and J by 2 bases, with 19 bases between them. The germline V gene has CDR1 MNHEY and CDR2 SMNVEV (reference sequence). For the CDR3, the DNA is TGTGCCAGCAGCCCAGTATGGGACACAATTCAAGAGACCCAGTACTTC. It translates to CASSPVWDTIQETQYF.

Ten or more counts support this clonotype. The chain carries TRBV12-3 or TRBV12-4 and TRBJ2-1, with TRBD2 matching over 9 bases. V shed 3 bases, J shed 6 bases, and the junction held 6 bases outside the gene matches. The CDR3 contains 15 residues. In DNA, the CDR3 is TGTGCCAGCAGTTTGGGGCGGGAGGGGAGCAATGAGCAGTTCTTC. This codes for CASSLGREGSNEQFF.

This clonotype was observed many times. The V and J genes are TRBV19 and TRBJ2-2; 9 bases line up with TRBD1. The CDR3 has 15 residues. Germline-derived CDR1 and CDR2 are LNHDA and SQIVND (reference sequence). Trimming cost V 5 bases and J 3 bases; bases outside gene matches: 4. This CDR3 reads CASSPGTGYTGELFF. DNA for the CDR3: TGTGCCAGTAGTCCCGGGACAGGGTACACCGGGGAGCTGTTTTTT.

This clonotype was detected ten times or more. The chain recombines TRBV7-2 with TRBJ2-1; 7 positions agree with TRBD2. Germline lookup yields CDR1 SGHTA and CDR2 FQGNSA. The CDR3 is 15 amino acids. The J segment lost 9 bases and the V segment lost 1 base, leaving 9 bases of the junction unmatched. CDR3 amino acids: CASSLDSGRDGEQFF. The DNA for the CDR3 is TGTGCCAGCAGCTTAGATAGCGGGCGAGACGGTGAGCAGTTCTTC.